The source of this T cell receptor beta chain is a study of CD8 T cells in Susac syndrome. Study-level results: Only a relatively small number of individuals were included in the TCR sequencing and HLA analysis.

Random hexamers were used to reverse transcribe the RNA input (about 0.5 to 1 ug). TCR beta CDR3 was amplified by immunoSEQ multiplex PCR. This amplification extended across 54 Vbeta and 13 Jbeta segments. A single record per CDR3 protein comes from TCRdb applying MiXCR to the immunoSEQ multiplex PCR reads. The repertoire holds about 120,000 distinct CDR3 sequences, around 94% seen once, with roughly 0.092% in the top ten. A word on this clonotype: Antigen specificity is unknown.

The CDR3 covers 19 residues. The germline V gene encodes CDR1 MNHNS and CDR2 SASEGT. V gave up 1 base and J gave up 9 bases; unmatched junction bases: 16. This sequence originates from a human donor in good health. The sample comprised CD4+ T cells from PBMCs. This chain uses TRBV6-1 with TRBJ2-1; 12 nucleotides match TRBD2. The CDR3 nucleotides read TGTGCCAGCAGTGAAGAACGCCTCGATCTAGCGGGAGGGCCCCCTGAGCAGTTCTTC. Its translation: CASSEERLDLAGGPPEQFF.